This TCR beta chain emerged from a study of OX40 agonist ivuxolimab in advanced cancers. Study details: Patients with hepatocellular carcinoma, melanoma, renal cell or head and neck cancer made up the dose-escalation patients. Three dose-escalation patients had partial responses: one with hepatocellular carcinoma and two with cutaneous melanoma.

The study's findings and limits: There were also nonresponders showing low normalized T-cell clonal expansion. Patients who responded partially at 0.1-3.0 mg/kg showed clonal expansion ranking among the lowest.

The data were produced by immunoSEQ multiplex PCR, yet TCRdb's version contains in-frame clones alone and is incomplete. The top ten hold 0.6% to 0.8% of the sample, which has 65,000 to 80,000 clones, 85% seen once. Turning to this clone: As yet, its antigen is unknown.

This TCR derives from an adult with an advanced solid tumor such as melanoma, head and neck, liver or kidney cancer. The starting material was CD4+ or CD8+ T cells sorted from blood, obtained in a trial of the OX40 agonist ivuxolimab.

As DNA, the CDR3 is TGTGCCAGCAGCGCAAAGCGGGGGCCGTACTCTGGGGCCAACGTCCTGACTTTC. It codes for CASSAKRGPYSGANVLTF. The J gene is TRBJ2-6, the V gene TRBV7-8, with 8 bases that match TRBD2. V lost 5 bases, J lost 0 bases, and 9 bases stayed unmatched. From germline, CDR1 is SGHVS and CDR2 FQNEAQ. There are 18 residues in the CDR3.